The 18 T cell receptor beta chains in this list originate from one sample, sequenced in a study of T-cell reconstitution after alpha-beta-depleted transplantation in children. The library targeted TCRbeta and was prepared with unique molecular identifiers. TCRdb passed the PCR reads through MiXCR, listing each CDR3 protein once. The sample consists of 300,000 or so distinct CDR3 sequences, around 20% of them appearing once. The sample here was PBMCs, mostly from graft donor cells, taken 180 days after TCRalphabeta/CD19-depleted stem cell transplant. The receptors stem from a male patient between 5 and 17 years old who had a stem cell transplant for acute lymphoblastic leukemia, so the T cells may come from the graft donor.

This clonotype was detected only a few times. The chain uses TRBV6-5 and TRBJ2-3; 9 bases fit TRBD2. The V and J ends lost 2 bases and 5 bases, in that order; junction bases with no gene match: 11. The CDR3 extends over 17 amino acids. Germline loops: CDR1 MNHEY, CDR2 SVGAGI. CDR3 bases: TGTGCCAGCAGTTACGACGGTAGCGGGAGACTGGGAGATACGCAGTATTTT. It is translated as CASSYDGSGRLGDTQYF.

This clonotype was counted between two and nine times. The chain has TRBV5-1 and TRBJ1-2, with TRBD1 identical over 10 bases. The V gene end was trimmed by 3 bases and the J gene end by 4 bases; junction bases not matched to a gene: 15. The germline gives CDR1 SGHRS, CDR2 YFSETQ. This CDR3 region has 18 residues. This CDR3 reads CASSYSPGQGSWSYGYTF. DNA for the CDR3: TGCGCCAGCAGCTACTCGCCGGGACAGGGGTCGTGGTCCTATGGCTACACCTTC.

This clonotype appeared a few times. The V gene is TRBV7-9, the J gene TRBJ2-1; tentatively, D is TRBD1 or TRBD2 (5 bases each). The CDR3 covers 11 residues. V dropped 8 bases and J dropped 6 bases, with 8 bases sitting between them. Germline V lookup: CDR1 SEHNR, CDR2 FQNEAQ (reference sequence). The CDR3 sequence is CASLRGNEQFF. Here the CDR3 DNA reads TGTGCCAGCTTGAGGGGCAATGAGCAGTTCTTC.

In this sample, this clonotype turned up a few times. V is TRBV12-3 or TRBV12-4 and J is TRBJ2-5; 9 positions match TRBD1. J was trimmed by 1 base and V by 3 bases; bases with no gene match: 3. The CDR3 is 15 residues long. CDR3 region: CASSFWTGAQETQYF. The CDR3, as DNA: TGTGCCAGCAGTTTTTGGACAGGGGCCCAAGAGACCCAGTACTTC.

This clonotype was detected only a few times. The chain uses TRBV5-1 and TRBJ2-5; TRBD1 aligns across 8 bases. CDR3 length: 17 amino acids. J gave up 4 bases and V 0 bases, and 11 bases lay outside the gene matches. In germline, CDR1 is SGHRS, CDR2 YFSETQ. As DNA, the CDR3 is TGCGCCAGCAGCTTGGCTGGATCGACAGGGGCGGCAGAGACCCAGTACTTC. As protein: CASSLAGSTGAAETQYF. The whole variable domain, filled in from reference TRBV5-1 and TRBJ2-5, reads KAGVTQTPRYLIKTRGQQVTLSCSPISGHRSVSWYQQTPGQGLQFLFEYFSETQRNKGNFPGRFSGRQFSNSRSEMNVSTLELGDSALYLCASSLAGSTGAAETQYFGPGTRLLVL.

This CDR3 reads CAISEGTSGRFPRTDTQYF. In nucleotides, the CDR3 is TGTGCCATCAGTGAGGGGACTAGCGGGAGGTTCCCCCGCACAGATACGCAGTATTTT. The chain links TRBV10-3 to TRBJ2-3; 15 bases line up with TRBD2. The CDR3 has 19 amino acids. In germline, CDR1 is ENHRY, CDR2 SYGVKD. The J segment lost 1 base and the V segment lost 2 bases, leaving 7 bases of the junction unmatched.

The rearrangement joins TRBV27 to TRBJ2-7; D gene uncertain. The CDR3 length is 16 residues. Trimming took 3 bases from V and 0 from J, leaving 15 bases between them. CDR1 is MNHEY and CDR2 is SMNVEV in the germline V gene (reference sequence). As DNA, the CDR3 is TGTGCCAGCAGTTTCGGAGTAGGACGGAGCTCCTACGAGCAGTACTTC. Protein: CASSFGVGRSSYEQYF.

The V call is TRBV9, the J call TRBJ2-5, with D uncertain. Per the germline V gene, CDR1 is SGDLS and CDR2 is YYNGEE. The V end lost 2 bases, the J end lost 5 bases, and 4 bases lay between the germline ends. This CDR3 spans 11 amino acids. The CDR3 is CASSVTETQYF. As DNA, the CDR3 is TGTGCCAGCAGCGTTACGGAGACCCAGTACTTC.

The rearrangement links TRBV7-9 to TRBJ2-5; D uncertain. The germline V and J ends were trimmed by 4 bases and 2 bases, with 11 bases remaining between them. The CDR3 length is 14 residues. Germline V gene sequence: CDR1 SEHNR, CDR2 FQNEAQ (reference sequence). The CDR3: CASSSLFRQETQYF. The CDR3 DNA sequence: TGTGCCAGCAGCTCCCTTTTCAGACAAGAGACCCAGTACTTC.

This clonotype appeared a few times. V and J are TRBV20-1 and TRBJ2-5; possibly TRBD2 for D (5 bases). Trimming removed 8 bases at V and 2 bases at J, with 9 bases between. The CDR3 is made up of 11 amino acids. Germline CDR1 and CDR2: DFQATT and SNEGSKA (reference sequence). This chain's CDR3 is CSQRRQETQYF. The CDR3, as DNA: TGCAGTCAGCGGAGACAAGAGACCCAGTACTTC.

A few counts support this clonotype. The chain has TRBV4-1 and TRBJ2-1; D is uncertain. V gave up 6 bases and J gave up 2 bases, with 14 bases separating them. Looked up from germline, CDR1 is MGHRA and CDR2 is YSYEKL. The CDR3 length is 15 residues. CDR3 region: CASSRHDRAYNEQFF. For the CDR3, the DNA is TGCGCCAGCAGTCGACATGACCGGGCCTACAATGAGCAGTTCTTC.

This clonotype has a handful of counts. The chain uses TRBV29-1 and TRBJ1-5; weak D call: TRBD1 (5 bases). CDR3 length: 14 residues. Germline CDR1 is SQVTM and CDR2 is ANQGSEA. V dropped 5 bases and J dropped 10 bases, with 21 bases sitting between them. The CDR3 is CSVRGRWESDPQHF. The CDR3, as DNA: TGCAGCGTTCGGGGCCGGTGGGAATCAGATCCCCAGCATTTT. Full variable domain (remainder filled in from reference TRBV29-1 and TRBJ1-5): SAVISQKPSRDICQRGTSLTIQCQVDSQVTMMFWYRQQPGQSLTLIATANQGSEATYESGFVIDKFPISRPNLTFSTLTVSNMSPEDSSIYLCSVRGRWESDPQHFGDGTRLSIL.

This clonotype was detected a few times. The chain employs TRBV14 and TRBJ2-3; the match to TRBD2 covers 9 bases. The germline V gene has CDR1 SGHDN and CDR2 FVKESK. The CDR3 consists of 20 residues. V shed 0 bases, J shed 5 bases, and the junction held 18 bases outside the gene matches. CDR3 coding DNA: TGTGCCAGCAGCCAAGATGGGCCCTGGGTAGCGGGAGACGTGGGAGATACGCAGTATTTT. The encoded protein is CASSQDGPWVAGDVGDTQYF.

The chain carries TRBV3-1 and TRBJ2-1, with 10 bases identical to TRBD2. The CDR3 runs 15 residues. Germline CDR1 and CDR2: LGHDT and YNNKEL (reference sequence). The junction had 4 bases not matched to a gene; V was cut back by 7 bases and J by 1 base. The DNA of the CDR3 is TGTGCCAGCAAGCGAGCGGGAGGGTCCTACAATGAGCAGTTCTTC. This codes for CASKRAGGSYNEQFF.

This clonotype was picked up a small number of times. The chain is built from TRBV21-1 and TRBJ1-6; the D segment call TRBD1 is taken from the table without a DNA check. TRBV21-1 represents a pseudogene. The CDR3 loop spans 17 amino acids. Here the CDR3 reads CASSKCQSGTGGSPLHF. The CDR3 nucleotides read TGTGCCAGCAGCAAATGCCAGTCCGGGACAGGGGGGTCACCCCTCCACTTT.

This clonotype was seen a handful of times. The gene calls are TRBV29-1 and TRBJ2-7, with TRBD2 identical over 10 bases. The CDR3 extends over 16 amino acids. Germline CDR1 and CDR2: SQVTM and ANQGSEA. V lost 2 bases to trimming and J lost 3 bases; unmatched junction nucleotides: 10. CDR3 region: CSVELWTSGTSYEQYF. CDR3 sequence (DNA): TGCAGCGTTGAACTTTGGACTAGCGGAACCAGCTACGAGCAGTACTTC.

The chain has TRBV5-1 and TRBJ2-2, with TRBD2 identical over 8 bases. The CDR3 runs to 16 residues. The V gene end was trimmed by 7 bases and the J gene end by 3 bases; junction bases not matched to a gene: 11. From germline, CDR1 is SGHRS and CDR2 YFSETQ. The DNA for the CDR3 is TGCGCCAGCGTCTTCGGAGCGGGAGTGGACACCGGGGAGCTGTTTTTT. Its translation is CASVFGAGVDTGELFF.

This clonotype was found a few times. The V gene is TRBV12-3 or TRBV12-4, the J gene TRBJ2-1; D might be TRBD2 (6 bases). This CDR3 comprises 14 residues. V was shortened by 6 bases and J by 1 base, with 10 bases between the two germline ends. The CDR3 here is CASRERASYNEQFF. DNA of the CDR3: TGTGCCAGCAGAGAGCGGGCGTCCTACAATGAGCAGTTCTTC.